This T cell receptor (beta chain) was found in a study of OX40 agonist ivuxolimab in advanced cancers. The study's findings and limits: Within 6 weeks, CD4+ and CD8+ blood T cells expanded clonally at 0.1 to 3.0 mg/kg. Certain nonresponders likewise exhibited a low normalized T-cell clonal expansion. CD8+ T cells averaged more expanded clones than CD4+.

Assay used: immunoSEQ multiplex PCR; TCRdb lists only in-frame clones, some missing. The sample comprises 60,000 to 90,000 clones, around 89% of which are singletons, and around 0.97% rests with the top ten. Germline V gene sequence: CDR1 SGHTA, CDR2 FQGNSA. The V end lost 0 bases, the J end lost 9 bases, and 8 bases lay between the germline ends. This CDR3 spans 12 amino acids. As to this clone: Antigen specificity is unknown.

This sequence originates from an adult with an advanced solid tumor such as melanoma, head and neck, liver or kidney cancer. The J gene is TRBJ1-2, the V gene TRBV7-2, with D possibly matching TRBD1 (5 bases). The sequences come from CD4+ or CD8+ T cells sorted from blood, collected in a trial of the OX40 agonist ivuxolimab. The CDR3 sequence is CASSLAQGRYTF. Here the CDR3 DNA reads TGTGCCAGCAGCTTAGCGCAGGGACGCTACACCTTC.